The clone carrying this T cell receptor beta chain was seen a handful of times. This CDR3 is built from 15 residues. Trimming took 1 base from V and 9 from J, leaving 16 bases between them. Germline values: CDR1 SGHTA, CDR2 FQGNSA. These data come from a study of T cell repertoires in cytomegalovirus infection. Study-level information: In public TCR beta signatures, there were indications of both CMV infection and matching HLA type.

TCRdb passed the reads through MiXCR, listing each CDR3 protein once. The sample yields 450,000 to 650,000 distinct CDR3 sequences, more than 20% seen once. The TCR originated in a human donor in good health (CMV status not recorded). Some clones in this sample may be carry-over from other donors' samples. The V call is TRBV7-2, the J call TRBJ1-5, with D possibly matching TRBD1 (5 bases). The sequencing input was PBMCs. CDR3: CASSLEGLGVTPQHF. CDR3 bases: TGTGCCAGCAGCTTAGAGGGTCTAGGGGTTACGCCCCAGCATTTT.